This T cell receptor (beta chain) comes out of a study of T-cell memory formation after mild COVID-19. On the study more broadly: Each donor largely had its own TCR clusters.

It was 5'RACE with constant-segment primers that produced the TCR alpha and TCR beta cDNA libraries, which carried sample barcodes and UMIs. TCRdb ran MiXCR on the 5' RACE reads and lists one entry per CDR3 protein. The sample has a few hundred thousand distinct CDR3 sequences; approximately 27% are singletons. The length of the CDR3 is 14 residues. The germline V gene encodes CDR1 SGHRS and CDR2 YFSETQ. Trimming at V came to 3 bases and at J to 8 bases, leaving 5 bases not matched to a gene. With respect to this clonotype: Its cognate antigen is unknown.

Study conclusions and caveats: The study found contracting CD4+ clones mainly in CM and EM and contracting CD8+ clones in EMRA. A second wave expanding day 15 to 37 was CD4+-biased; contracting clones were balanced.

Sequencing was carried out using PBMCs or a T cell subset sorted from them (not recorded which). The receptor comes from an adult woman who had mild COVID-19 (a few samples of this study predate the infection). Cell type and time point are not known. This chain uses TRBV5-1 with TRBJ2-4; 10 bases line up with TRBD1. CDR3 in amino acids: CASSSTGGTDIQYF. In nucleotides, the CDR3 is TGCGCCAGCAGCTCGACAGGGGGCACGGACATTCAGTACTTC.